This is a list of T cell receptor beta chains from one sample in a study of Graves' ophthalmopathy and Graves' hyperthyroidism. TCRdb fed the multiplex PCR reads into MiXCR, producing one record per CDR3 protein. The repertoire includes more than 300,000 distinct CDR3 sequences, roughly 17% of them detected once, and about 2.4% sits in the top ten. Sequencing was carried out using peripheral blood. The receptor set was obtained from an adult woman with stable Graves' hyperthyroidism. Each CDR3 is given with its conserved first and last residue. D genes are given only for firm matches. The listing skips clone size in some rows; elsewhere it reads once, few, many or a size class.

>TRBV6-2/TRBV6-3|many|15|.|TRBJ1-1
CASSYVDSLNTEAFF
TGTGCCAGCAGTTACGTCGACAGTTTGAACACTGAAGCTTTCTTT
>TRBV11-2|many|14|.|TRBJ2-7
CASSPTRRGYEQYF
TGTGCCAGCAGCCCAACACGGCGGGGCTACGAGCAGTACTTC
>TRBV30|few|18|TRBD1|TRBJ2-2
CAWSVRTNRGINTGELFF
TGTGCCTGGAGTGTACGAACTAACAGGGGGATTAACACCGGGGAGCTGTTTTTT
>TRBV13|many|13|.|TRBJ2-2
CASSQQGPGELFF
TGTGCCAGCAGCCAACAGGGTCCCGGGGAGCTGTTTTTT
>TRBV29-1|few|14|.|TRBJ2-5
CSGKRGGFQETQYF
TGCAGCGGAAAAAGGGGGGGGTTCCAAGAGACCCAGTACTTC
>TRBV28|few|18|.|TRBJ1-4
CASSSPGAPDRSNEKLFF
TGTGCCAGCAGCTCCCCGGGTGCTCCCGACAGATCTAATGAAAAACTGTTTTTT
>TRBV7-9|many|13|TRBD2|TRBJ2-7
CASSLSGSNEQYF
TGTGCCAGCAGCCTCAGCGGGAGCAACGAGCAGTACTTC
>TRBV6-1|many|13|.|TRBJ2-5
CATSRWARETQYF
TGTGCCACCTCTAGGTGGGCTCGGGAGACCCAGTACTTC
>TRBV6-1|.|14|.|TRBJ2-5
CASSEVAVQETQYF
TGTGCCAGCAGTGAAGTGGCGGTCCAAGAGACCCAGTACTTC
>TRBV5-1|many|14|.|TRBJ1-1
CASRPGEMNTEAFF
TGCGCCAGCAGGCCAGGGGAAATGAACACTGAAGCTTTCTTT
>TRBV4-1|few|14|.|TRBJ1-1
CASSHGTTFTEAFF
TGCGCCAGCAGCCACGGTACGACCTTCACTGAAGCTTTCTTT
>TRBV20-1|many|12|.|TRBJ2-5
CSARLAQETQYF
TGCAGTGCTAGACTAGCCCAAGAGACCCAGTACTTC
>TRBV5-6|many|16|TRBD2|TRBJ2-5
CASSKLLAGGQETQYF
TGTGCCAGCAGCAAACTACTAGCGGGAGGGCAGGAGACCCAGTACTTC
>TRBV6-2/TRBV6-3|many|16|.|TRBJ2-6
CASRGNQASGANVLTF
TGTGCCAGCAGAGGAAATCAAGCCTCTGGGGCCAACGTCCTGACTTTC
>TRBV27|many|12|TRBD2|TRBJ2-7
CASRGGRYEQYF
TGTGCCAGCAGGGGCGGGAGGTACGAGCAGTACTTC
>TRBV28|many|15|.|TRBJ1-5
CASTYLSDSNQPQHF
TGTGCCAGCACATATCTAAGTGATTCGAATCAGCCCCAGCATTTT
>TRBV15|many|14|.|TRBJ1-5
CATRPQRSNQPQHF
TGTGCCACCAGGCCACAGAGAAGCAATCAGCCCCAGCATTTT
>TRBV28|few|13|.|TRBJ2-7
CASSPQPTYEQYF
TGTGCCAGCAGCCCCCAGCCAACCTACGAGCAGTACTTC
>TRBV12-3/TRBV12-4|.|15|.|TRBJ2-5
CASSLREGGRETQYF
TGTGCCAGCAGTTTAAGGGAAGGGGGGCGAGAGACCCAGTACTTC
>TRBV25-1|.|13|.|TRBJ2-2
CASSEPDTGKLLF
TGTGCCAGCAGTGAACCCGACACCGGGAAGCTGCTTTTT
>TRBV20-1|many|13|.|TRBJ2-7
CSARRPDYYEQYF
TGCAGTGCTAGACGCCCAGACTACTACGAGCAGTACTTC
>TRBV2|many|16|.|TRBJ1-5
CASSARSEGSNQPQHF
TGTGCCAGCAGCGCCCGGTCGGAGGGGAGCAATCAGCCCCAGCATTTT
>TRBV7-6|.|15|.|TRBJ1-2
CASSPRGSGNYGYTF
TGTGCCAGCAGCCCTCGTGGCAGCGGAAACTATGGCTACACCTTC
>TRBV6-1|many|15|TRBD1|TRBJ1-1
CASSELGQGATEAFF
TGTGCCAGCAGTGAACTGGGACAGGGGGCAACTGAAGCTTTCTTT
>TRBV20-1|many|16|TRBD2|TRBJ2-7
CSASTAGAPHWREQYF
TGCAGTGCTAGTACGGCGGGAGCCCCCCATTGGAGGGAGCAGTACTTC
>TRBV28|many|14|TRBD1|TRBJ2-5
CASSDTPGQGAQYF
TGTGCCAGCAGTGACACCCCCGGACAGGGGGCCCAGTACTTC
>TRBV12-3/TRBV12-4|.|15|TRBD2|TRBJ2-7
CASSPDSGRGGEQYF
TGTGCCAGCAGCCCCGATAGCGGGAGAGGCGGAGAGCAGTACTTC
>TRBV28|many|16|.|TRBJ1-5
CASSPTLVRPNQPQHF
TGTGCCAGCAGTCCGACTTTGGTACGGCCCAATCAGCCCCAGCATTTT
>TRBV12-3/TRBV12-4|many|16|TRBD2|TRBJ2-5
CASSNSGGKSRETQYF
TGTGCCAGCAGTAACTCCGGGGGGAAGAGCCGAGAGACCCAGTACTTC
>TRBV28|many|15|.|TRBJ1-5
CASRPDRYGYQPQHF
TGTGCCAGCAGACCCGACAGGTACGGCTATCAGCCCCAGCATTTT
>TRBV20-1|.|13|TRBD2|TRBJ2-7
CSARTSQSYEQYF
TGCAGTGCTAGGACTAGCCAATCCTACGAGCAGTACTTC
>TRBV20-1|many|12|.|TRBJ1-2
CSATGRNYGYTF
TGCAGTGCTACCGGACGGAACTATGGCTACACCTTC
>TRBV29-1|.|15|TRBD2|TRBJ2-5
CSARWLAGGGETQYF
TGCAGCGCCCGGTGGCTAGCGGGAGGGGGCGAGACCCAGTACTTC
>TRBV24-1|many|13|TRBD1|TRBJ2-2
CATSGTGTGELFF
TGTGCCACCTCCGGGACAGGGACCGGGGAGCTGTTTTTT
>TRBV4-2|many|17|.|TRBJ2-7
CASSQETLSEFPYEQYF
TGTGCCAGCAGCCAAGAGACATTGTCTGAATTTCCCTACGAGCAGTACTTC
>TRBV18|few|14|.|TRBJ2-7
CASSPSTISYEQYF
TGTGCCAGCTCACCAAGCACAATCTCCTACGAGCAGTACTTC
>TRBV6-5|many|14|.|TRBJ2-3
CASIQGRSTDTQYF
TGTGCCAGCATCCAGGGCAGAAGCACAGATACGCAGTATTTT
>TRBV29-1|few|13|.|TRBJ2-7
CSVEQDWNYEQYF
TGCAGCGTTGAACAGGATTGGAACTACGAGCAGTACTTC
>TRBV7-6|.|15|.|TRBJ2-7
CASSSGFSRTYEQYF
TGTGCCAGCAGCTCGGGTTTTTCCCGGACCTACGAGCAGTACTTC
>TRBV24-1|many|19|.|TRBJ1-2
CATSDLLGLTEHANYGYTF
TGTGCCACCAGTGATTTGCTGGGTTTGACAGAACACGCTAACTATGGCTACACCTTC
>TRBV7-2|many|17|.|TRBJ2-7
CASSLAMVSRSVYEQYF
TGTGCCAGCAGCTTAGCGATGGTGTCTCGTAGCGTCTACGAGCAGTACTTC
>TRBV2|.|19|TRBD2|TRBJ2-4
CASSELAGGPSLAKNIQYF
TGTGCCAGCAGTGAACTAGCGGGAGGCCCCTCTCTAGCCAAAAACATTCAGTACTTC
>TRBV7-2|many|15|TRBD1|TRBJ2-7
CASSPTRDSFYEQYF
TGTGCCAGCAGCCCTACGAGGGACAGCTTTTACGAGCAGTACTTC
>TRBV12-3/TRBV12-4|.|12|.|TRBJ2-7
CASSLFLDEQYF
TGTGCCAGCAGTTTATTTTTGGACGAGCAGTACTTC
>TRBV7-9|many|16|.|TRBJ2-2
CASSQMGAGGTGELFF
TGTGCCAGCAGCCAAATGGGGGCAGGCGGGACCGGGGAGCTGTTTTTT
>TRBV25-1|many|14|.|TRBJ2-5
CASSEPGPEETQYF
TGTGCCAGCAGTGAACCCGGACCTGAAGAGACCCAGTACTTC
>TRBV28|many|15|.|TRBJ2-7
CASRKGGSPSYEQYF
TGTGCCAGCAGAAAGGGGGGGAGTCCCTCCTACGAGCAGTACTTC
>TRBV20-1|.|18|TRBD1|TRBJ2-4
CSAPGTGGLGGKRNIQYF
TGCAGTGCACCCGGGACAGGGGGTCTAGGGGGAAAACGAAACATTCAGTACTTC
>TRBV28|many|14|TRBD2|TRBJ2-7
CASTVGGKSYEQYF
TGTGCCAGCACCGTGGGGGGGAAGTCCTACGAGCAGTACTTC
>TRBV29-1|many|13|TRBD1|TRBJ2-7
CSVLTGGNGEQYF
TGCAGCGTATTGACAGGGGGTAATGGCGAGCAGTACTTC
>TRBV6-1|many|12|.|TRBJ1-2
CASTRGGSGYTF
TGTGCCAGCACCCGGGGGGGCTCTGGCTACACCTTC
>TRBV12-3/TRBV12-4|many|13|TRBD1|TRBJ1-2
CASSFGTGNGYTF
TGTGCCAGCAGTTTCGGGACAGGGAACGGCTACACCTTC
>TRBV2|many|12|.|TRBJ2-3
CASNTRADTQYF
TGTGCCAGCAACACTAGGGCAGATACGCAGTATTTT
>TRBV28|many|14|.|TRBJ1-1
CASSPRGTRTEAFF
TGTGCCAGCAGTCCCCGTGGAACCCGCACTGAAGCTTTCTTT
>TRBV6-1|.|17|TRBD1|TRBJ2-2
CASSPFMETGGTGELFF
TGTGCCAGCAGCCCCTTTATGGAGACAGGGGGCACCGGGGAGCTGTTTTTT
>TRBV12-5|.|17|.|TRBJ1-5
CASGLVLLGMSDQPQHF
TGTGCTAGTGGTTTGGTACTTCTGGGGATGAGCGATCAGCCCCAGCATTTT
>TRBV28|.|17|.|TRBJ1-2
CASSEAGTSFESEGYTF
TGTGCCAGCAGTGAGGCCGGGACGTCGTTTGAATCCGAGGGCTACACCTTC
>TRBV2|.|13|.|TRBJ2-2
CASSEKFWGELFF
TGTGCCAGCAGTGAGAAATTTTGGGGGGAGCTGTTTTTT
>TRBV20-1|.|14|.|TRBJ1-1
CSATIGSVYTDAFF
TGCAGTGCTACGATTGGGTCAGTCTACACTGATGCTTTCTTT
>TRBV7-8|.|17|TRBD1|TRBJ2-7
CASSYNPDRASSDEQYF
TGTGCCAGCAGCTACAACCCAGACAGGGCGAGCTCCGACGAGCAGTACTTC